This T cell receptor (beta chain) was found in a study of blood T cell repertoires in COVID-19. Study overall: Sites across the United States, Italy and Spain contributed samples from acute and convalescent COVID-19. T cells, B-cell-depleted T cells, or PBMCs supplied cDNA or gDNA.

Germline loops: CDR1 SGHVS, CDR2 FQNEAQ. CDR3 length equals 15 residues. Losses at the gene ends were 3 bases for V and 5 bases for J; bases not matched to a gene: 6. This table comes from immunoSEQ multiplex PCR, and its TCRdb copy is limited to in-frame clones, with some not included. The profile shows 180,000 or so clones, 85% to 90% of them singletons. This sequence was found in a man aged 18-30 years with acute or convalescent COVID-19. Sequenced sample: peripheral blood. The chain combines TRBV7-8 with TRBJ2-1; 8 nucleotides match TRBD2. CDR3 protein: CASSFRLASDNEQFF. Written as DNA, the CDR3 is TGTGCCAGCAGCTTTCGACTAGCGAGCGACAATGAGCAGTTCTTC.